These 6 T cell receptor beta chains share one sample of origin, sequenced in a study of PD-L1 blockade in urothelial cancer. Time point here: pretreatment peripheral blood. Sequencing used immunoSEQ multiplex PCR; TCRdb keeps in-frame clones, though not all of them. Seen here are some 40,000 clones, just under 85% observed once, and the top ten hold about 15%. Here the sequenced sample was PBMCs, taken around atezolizumab (anti-PD-L1) treatment. The receptors were sampled from an elderly man with urothelial cancer.

The sample holds one count of this clone. J is TRBJ2-1 and V is TRBV6-6, with TRBD2 as a possible D gene (5 bases). The CDR3 extends over 15 amino acids. Deletions cut 5 bases from V and 5 bases from J, with 16 bases between. CDR1 and CDR2 (germline): MNHNY, SVGAGI (reference sequence). The CDR3 sequence is CASSPSAEQNNEQFF. The DNA for the CDR3 is TGTGCCAGCAGTCCCTCAGCGGAGCAAAACAATGAGCAGTTCTTC.

The genes are TRBV5-8 and TRBJ1-3; D is perhaps TRBD1 (6 bases). The germline V and J ends were trimmed by 3 bases and 0 bases, with 10 bases remaining between them. Per germline, CDR1 SGHTS and CDR2 YDEGEE. This CDR3 spans 15 amino acids. Written as DNA, the CDR3 is TGTGCCAGCAGCTGGCAGGGGCCCTCTGGAAACACCATATATTTT. Its translation: CASSWQGPSGNTIYF.

The sample holds a few counts of this clone. The chain uses TRBV18 and TRBJ2-7, with 8 bases aligning to TRBD1. The length of the CDR3 is 14 residues. Germline lookup yields CDR1 KGHSH and CDR2 LQKENI. V dropped 5 bases and J dropped 3; count of bases not matched to a gene: 6. The CDR3 bases are TGTGCCAGCTCAGCCGGGACAGGTTTCTACGAGCAGTACTTC. It codes for CASSAGTGFYEQYF.

CDR3 DNA sequence: TGTGCCAGCAGCTTGGGGGAGGCCCTTTATGGCTACACCTTC. It specifies CASSLGEALYGYTF. The chain is built from TRBV7-8 and TRBJ1-2, with D possibly TRBD1 on 5 matching bases. The length of the CDR3 is 14 residues. In germline, CDR1 is SGHVS, CDR2 FQNEAQ. Trimming cost V 3 bases and J 5 bases, with 13 bases left between them.

CDR3 in DNA: TGTGCCAGCAGCAAGACAGGGGTCGACATGAACACTGAAGCTTTCTTT. Protein sequence: CASSKTGVDMNTEAFF. The chain combines TRBV11-1 with TRBJ1-1, with 8 positions matching TRBD1. Germline CDR1 and CDR2: SGHAT and FQDESV (reference sequence). V was clipped by 5 bases and J by 0 bases; unmatched bases: 8. The CDR3 spans 16 residues. The full variable domain, completed using reference TRBV11-1 and TRBJ1-1, is EAEVAQSPRYKITEKSQAVAFWCDPISGHATLYWYRQILGQGPELLVQFQDESVVDDSQLPKDRFSAERLKGVDSTLKIQPAELGDSAMYLCASSKTGVDMNTEAFFGQGTRLTVV.

The chain couples TRBV10-2 to TRBJ1-4; D might be TRBD1 (5 bases). The V gene's germline CDR1 is WSHSY and CDR2 SAAADI. Trimming took 7 bases from V and 8 from J, leaving 17 bases between them. This CDR3 comprises 14 residues. The CDR3 loop reads CASKEGGAGEKLFF. The CDR3, as DNA: TGCGCCAGCAAAGAGGGAGGGGCGGGGGAAAAACTGTTTTTT.